The clone carrying this T cell receptor beta chain was observed a few times. The antigen is undetermined. Every donor gave 9.5 to 10 milliliters of peripheral blood. The data originate from a study of blood T cells in healthy people across ages. Study information: The capture of about one barcoded beta molecule per two T cells was achieved by template switching. Study-wide findings and caveats: Higher diversity, along with more naive CD4+ cells, distinguished long-lived donors from aged donors.

The V gene's germline CDR1 is SGHRS and CDR2 YFSETQ. V lost 1 base and J lost 0, with 14 bases in between. The CDR3 has 17 amino acids. A sample-barcoded 5' primer and a J-beta primer mix were used in a second PCR of about 6 to 11 cycles. TCRdb independently ran MiXCR on the 5' RACE reads; one entry per CDR3 protein. The table records 1.5 million to 2 million distinct CDR3 sequences, roughly 30% of them present only once. This chain links TRBV5-1 with TRBJ2-1, with D possibly being TRBD1 (5 bases). This sequence was found in a woman aged 25-40 years in good health. Sequences were obtained from blood. The DNA for the CDR3 is TGCGCCAGCAGCTTGTCTGTTGGCAGGGACTCCTACAATGAGCAGTTCTTC. Amino acid sequence: CASSLSVGRDSYNEQFF. Variable domain in full (rest from reference TRBV5-1 and TRBJ2-1): KAGVTQTPRYLIKTRGQQVTLSCSPISGHRSVSWYQQTPGQGLQFLFEYFSETQRNKGNFPGRFSGRQFSNSRSEMNVSTLELGDSALYLCASSLSVGRDSYNEQFFGPGTRLTVL.